Shown below are 23 T cell receptor beta chains from a single sample sequenced in a study of identical twins. TCRdb recomputed calls from the 5' RACE reads with MiXCR, one row per CDR3 protein. This table has about 470,000 distinct CDR3 sequences, more than 20% appearing once. These same records also appear under a second study, on T cells expressing NK-cell markers.

Sequences were obtained from CD4+ T cells sorted from blood. The receptors derive from a woman aged 18 to 35 in good health.

This clonotype was counted between two and nine times. The gene calls are TRBV11-2 and TRBJ2-3; 14 bases are a match to TRBD2. Germline loops: CDR1 SGHAT, CDR2 FQNNGV. This CDR3 spans 18 amino acids. J was trimmed by 5 bases and V by 2 bases; bases with no gene match: 9. CDR3 sequence (DNA): TGTGCCAGCAGCTTACCCCGACTAGCGGGGGGGCCCAGAGATACGCAGTATTTT. Protein product: CASSLPRLAGGPRDTQYF.

J is TRBJ2-2 and V is TRBV11-2, with D perhaps TRBD1 or TRBD2 (6 bases each). The length of the CDR3 is 15 residues. Trimming shortened V by 1 base and J by 4 bases, and 10 bases separated the two germline ends. Germline V gives CDR1 SGHAT, CDR2 FQNNGV. Here the CDR3 DNA reads TGTGCCAGCAGCTTAGTTGGGGGGCGCACCGGGGAGCTGTTTTTT. This translates into CASSLVGGRTGELFF. Full variable domain (remainder filled in from reference TRBV11-2 and TRBJ2-2): EAGVAQSPRYKIIEKRQSVAFWCNPISGHATLYWYQQILGQGPKLLIQFQNNGVVDDSQLPKDRFSAERLKGVDSTLKIQPAKLEDSAVYLCASSLVGGRTGELFFGEGSRLTVL.

In its sample, this clonotype was seen a few times. The chain's CDR3 is CASSQRPLATQETQYF. The CDR3 DNA reads as TGCGCCAGCAGCCAGAGACCACTAGCGACCCAAGAGACCCAGTACTTC. The chain joins TRBV5-1 to TRBJ2-5; 7 bases match TRBD2. V lost 4 bases, J lost 1 base, and 10 bases stayed unmatched. This CDR3 region has 16 residues. The germline CDR1 and CDR2 sequences are SGHRS and YFSETQ.

This clonotype was recorded a few times. The J gene is TRBJ2-1, the V gene TRBV12-3 or TRBV12-4; 9 positions match TRBD2. The V segment lost 5 bases and the J segment 6 bases; nucleotides outside the gene matches: 5. CDR3 length: 14 amino acids. The CDR3 DNA reads TGTGCCAGCAGTAGACTAGCGGATCGCAATGAGCAGTTCTTC. Its translation is CASSRLADRNEQFF.

This clonotype has a handful of counts. V is TRBV4-3 and J is TRBJ2-5; 10 nucleotides match TRBD2. Germline V gives CDR1 LGHNA, CDR2 YSLEER. The length of the CDR3 is 17 residues. V trimming: 1 base; J trimming: 2 bases; junction bases outside the gene matches: 7. The CDR3: CASSQVMASGGQETQYF. The CDR3 DNA is TGCGCCAGCAGCCAAGTTATGGCTAGCGGGGGACAAGAGACCCAGTACTTC.

This clonotype appeared a few times. The chain links TRBV12-3 or TRBV12-4 to TRBJ1-5; D is undetermined. The CDR3 spans 13 residues. Trimming removed 6 bases from V and 7 bases from J, with 13 bases in between. The CDR3 sequence is CASSPSGGQPQHF. The CDR3 bases are TGTGCCAGCAGCCCCTCCGGAGGGCAGCCCCAGCATTTT.

This clonotype was observed at least ten times. The chain is built from TRBV14 and TRBJ1-1, with D uncertain. V shed 3 bases and J shed 1 base, with 0 bases lying between them. The germline V gene has CDR1 SGHDN and CDR2 FVKESK. The CDR3 length is 11 residues. CDR3 protein: CASSQNTEAFF. Written as DNA, the CDR3 is TGTGCCAGCAGCCAGAACACTGAAGCTTTCTTT.

The chain recombines TRBV5-1 with TRBJ2-2; the match to TRBD1 covers 8 bases. Germline V gene data show CDR1 as SGHRS and CDR2 as YFSETQ. The CDR3 has 14 residues. V lost 4 bases to trimming and J lost 3 bases; unmatched junction nucleotides: 2. CDR3 protein: CASSQGADTGELFF. The CDR3 DNA follows: TGCGCCAGCAGCCAGGGGGCTGACACCGGGGAGCTGTTTTTT.

This sequence joins TRBV6-1 and TRBJ1-4, with D uncertain. V was cut by 6 bases and J by 2 bases, with 16 bases left in between. The CDR3 runs to 16 residues. Germline loops: CDR1 MNHNS, CDR2 SASEGT. The CDR3 is CASRAGSAWTNEKLFF. As DNA, the CDR3 is TGTGCCAGCAGGGCGGGGTCAGCTTGGACTAATGAAAAACTGTTTTTT.

V is TRBV6-5 and J is TRBJ2-5; 7 bases line up with TRBD2. J gave up 4 bases and V 0 bases, and 8 bases lay outside the gene matches. This CDR3 has 16 residues. Per germline, CDR1 MNHEY and CDR2 SVGAGI. DNA for the CDR3: TGTGCCAGCAGTTACTCGATAGGGTCGGGAGGAGAGACCCAGTACTTC. Translated: CASSYSIGSGGETQYF.

This clonotype has more than one count but fewer than ten. The chain links TRBV10-3 to TRBJ1-2, with TRBD1 identical over 8 bases. From germline, CDR1 is ENHRY and CDR2 SYGVKD. The length of the CDR3 is 13 residues. Unmatched junction bases numbered 6, after V lost 8 bases and J lost 4 bases. CDR3 sequence: CAIAAGGLYGYTF. CDR3 in DNA: TGTGCCATCGCGGCAGGGGGCCTCTATGGCTACACCTTC.

This clonotype has a handful of counts. V gene TRBV12-3 or TRBV12-4 combines with J gene TRBJ1-5, with a possible D match to TRBD1 (6 bases). The CDR3 is made up of 14 amino acids. V was shortened by 0 bases and J by 9 bases, with 12 bases between the two germline ends. Here the CDR3 reads CASSLATGRTPQHF. CDR3 bases: TGTGCCAGCAGTTTAGCCACAGGGAGGACGCCCCAGCATTTT.

The table lists this clonotype with many counts. The rearrangement uses TRBV12-3 or TRBV12-4 and TRBJ1-5, with a weak D call TRBD1 (5 bases). The CDR3 contains 14 residues. V lost 2 bases and J lost 4, with 9 bases in between. DNA of the CDR3: TGTGCCAGCAGTTTACATCCAGGGAATCAGCCCCAGCATTTT. Translating it yields CASSLHPGNQPQHF.

This clonotype was recorded a few times. The chain links TRBV7-2 to TRBJ2-6; D not certain. The CDR3 is made up of 15 amino acids. Trimming left V 2 bases short and J 4 bases short, with 9 bases between. Looked up from germline, CDR1 is SGHTA and CDR2 is FQGNSA. The CDR3 region is CASSLRQTGANVLTF. CDR3 in DNA: TGTGCCAGCAGCTTACGGCAGACCGGGGCCAACGTCCTGACTTTC.

This clonotype was observed a handful of times. The genes are TRBV6-5 and TRBJ2-7; no reliable D call. Per the germline V gene, CDR1 is MNHEY and CDR2 is SVGAGI. Between the trimmed V and J ends, which lost 3 bases and 7 bases, there was a span of 10 bases. This CDR3 spans 12 amino acids. This chain's CDR3 is CASSYPPDEQYF. CDR3 DNA sequence: TGTGCCAGCAGTTATCCCCCGGATGAGCAGTACTTC.

The genes are TRBV5-1 and TRBJ2-7; TRBD2 aligns across 9 bases. Trimming removed 0 bases from V and 3 bases from J; junction bases left unmatched: 7. Germline loops: CDR1 SGHRS, CDR2 YFSETQ. This CDR3 has 16 amino acids. The CDR3 is CASSLDSGGSFYEQYF. DNA of the CDR3: TGCGCCAGCAGCTTGGATAGCGGGGGATCTTTCTACGAGCAGTACTTC. Full variable domain (remainder filled in from reference TRBV5-1 and TRBJ2-7): KAGVTQTPRYLIKTRGQQVTLSCSPISGHRSVSWYQQTPGQGLQFLFEYFSETQRNKGNFPGRFSGRQFSNSRSEMNVSTLELGDSALYLCASSLDSGGSFYEQYFGPGTRLTVT.

This clonotype turned up a few times. The chain recombines TRBV5-1 with TRBJ2-3; D ambiguous. CDR3 length: 14 residues. The ends were cut back, 0 bases at V and 4 bases at J, with 9 bases in the middle. The V gene's germline CDR1 is SGHRS and CDR2 YFSETQ. CDR3 region: CASSLGVVADTQYF. CDR3 coding DNA: TGCGCCAGCAGCTTGGGAGTAGTGGCAGATACGCAGTATTTT.

The V gene is TRBV5-5, the J gene TRBJ1-2, with D uncertain. The ends were cut back, 0 bases at V and 3 bases at J, with 12 bases in the middle. The CDR3 extends over 15 amino acids. The V gene's germline CDR1 is SGHKS and CDR2 YYEKEE (reference sequence). CDR3 nucleotides: TGTGCCAGCAGCTTGGGAGGAGGGCAATACTATGGCTACACCTTC. This codes for CASSLGGGQYYGYTF.

This clonotype appeared a few times. V gene TRBV6-5 combines with J gene TRBJ2-2, with D perhaps TRBD1 (5 bases). The CDR3 has 15 amino acids. The V gene lost 2 bases and the J gene lost 3 bases, with 10 bases spanning the gap. Germline lookup yields CDR1 MNHEY and CDR2 SVGAGI. CDR3 DNA sequence: TGTGCCAGCAGTTACACACAGGATTACACCGGGGAGCTGTTTTTT. It specifies CASSYTQDYTGELFF.

There are a few counts of this clonotype. CDR3 region: CASRKDLAVYGYTF. The CDR3 DNA follows: TGTGCCAGCAGAAAGGATCTCGCAGTCTATGGCTACACCTTC. The chain combines TRBV12-3 or TRBV12-4 with TRBJ1-2; unclear D gene. This CDR3 is built from 14 residues. The ends were cut back, 6 bases at V and 4 bases at J, with 15 bases in the middle.

The rearrangement uses TRBV6-2 or TRBV6-3 and TRBJ2-2; the D gene is possibly TRBD1 (5 bases). CDR3 length equals 16 residues. Germline V gene data show CDR1 as MNHEY and CDR2 as SVGEGT. Trimming left V 2 bases short and J 4 bases short, with 14 bases between. The CDR3 loop reads CASSYRQQAITGELFF. The CDR3, as DNA: TGTGCCAGCAGTTACAGGCAACAGGCGATCACCGGGGAGCTGTTTTTT.

This clonotype was observed a few times. The CDR3 DNA reads TGTGCCAGCAGTTACCAATCCGGGATAACAACGGATACGCAGTATTTT. It translates to CASSYQSGITTDTQYF. The gene calls are TRBV6-5 and TRBJ2-3; D possibly corresponds to TRBD2 (5 bases). The CDR3 contains 16 residues. Trimming cost V 2 bases and J 6 bases, with 18 bases left between them. Germline CDR1 is MNHEY and CDR2 is SVGAGI.

The chain employs TRBV6-2 or TRBV6-3 and TRBJ2-7; D call uncertain. The V gene's germline CDR1 is MNHEY and CDR2 SVGEGT. V was shortened by 6 bases and J by 0 bases, with 18 bases between the two germline ends. The length of the CDR3 is 16 residues. The CDR3 DNA is TGTGCCAGCAGACGTTGGAGCAGTCCTGGCTCCTACGAGCAGTACTTC. It is translated as CASRRWSSPGSYEQYF.